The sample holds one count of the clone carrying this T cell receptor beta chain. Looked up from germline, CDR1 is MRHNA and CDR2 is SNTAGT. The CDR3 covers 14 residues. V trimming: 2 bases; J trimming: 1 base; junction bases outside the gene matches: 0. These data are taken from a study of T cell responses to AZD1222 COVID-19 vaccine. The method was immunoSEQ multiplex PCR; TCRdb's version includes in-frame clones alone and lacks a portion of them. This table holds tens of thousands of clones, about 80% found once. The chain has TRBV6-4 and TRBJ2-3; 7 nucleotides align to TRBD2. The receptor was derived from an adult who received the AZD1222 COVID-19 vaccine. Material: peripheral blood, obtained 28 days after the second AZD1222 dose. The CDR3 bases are TGTGCCAGCAGTGACGCGGGGGGCACAGATACGCAGTATTTT. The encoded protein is CASSDAGGTDTQYF.